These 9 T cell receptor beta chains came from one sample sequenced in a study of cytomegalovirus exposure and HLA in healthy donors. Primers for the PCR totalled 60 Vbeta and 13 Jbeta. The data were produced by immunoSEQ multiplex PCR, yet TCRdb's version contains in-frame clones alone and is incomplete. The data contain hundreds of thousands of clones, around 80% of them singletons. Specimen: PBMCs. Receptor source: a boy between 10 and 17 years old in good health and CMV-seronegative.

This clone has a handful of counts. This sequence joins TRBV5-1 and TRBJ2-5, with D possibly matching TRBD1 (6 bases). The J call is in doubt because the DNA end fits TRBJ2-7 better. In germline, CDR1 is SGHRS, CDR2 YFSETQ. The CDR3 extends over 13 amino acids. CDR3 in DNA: TGCGCCAGCAGCCTCAGGGGTTCCTACGAGCAGTACTTC. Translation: CASSLRGSYEQYF.

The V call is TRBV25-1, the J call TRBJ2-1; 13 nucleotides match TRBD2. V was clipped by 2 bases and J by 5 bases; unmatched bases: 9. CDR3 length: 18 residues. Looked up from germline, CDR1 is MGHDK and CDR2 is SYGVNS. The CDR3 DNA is TGTGCCAGCAGTGAACCCCCCTGGACTAGCGGGGGTGACAATGAGCAGTTCTTC. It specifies CASSEPPWTSGGDNEQFF.

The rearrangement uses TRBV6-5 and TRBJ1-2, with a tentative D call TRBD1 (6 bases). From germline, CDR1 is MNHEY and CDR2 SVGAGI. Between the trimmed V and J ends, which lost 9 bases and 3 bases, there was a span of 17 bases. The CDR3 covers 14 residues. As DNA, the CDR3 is TGTGCCAGTACTTCCGTTCCAGGGGACTATGGCTACACCTTC. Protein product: CASTSVPGDYGYTF.

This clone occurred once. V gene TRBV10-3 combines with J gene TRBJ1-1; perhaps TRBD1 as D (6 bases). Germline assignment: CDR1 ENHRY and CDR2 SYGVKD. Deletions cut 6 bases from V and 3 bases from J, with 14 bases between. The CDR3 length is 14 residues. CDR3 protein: CAIRGAGVDTEAFF. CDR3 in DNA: TGTGCCATCAGGGGGGCGGGGGTCGACACTGAAGCTTTCTTT.

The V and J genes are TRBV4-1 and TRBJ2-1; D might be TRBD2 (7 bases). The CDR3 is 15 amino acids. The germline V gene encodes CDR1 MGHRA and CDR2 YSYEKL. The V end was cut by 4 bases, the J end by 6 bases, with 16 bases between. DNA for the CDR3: TGCGCCAGCAGCCCAAGACCGGGGGGCATCAATGAGCAGTTCTTC. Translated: CASSPRPGGINEQFF.

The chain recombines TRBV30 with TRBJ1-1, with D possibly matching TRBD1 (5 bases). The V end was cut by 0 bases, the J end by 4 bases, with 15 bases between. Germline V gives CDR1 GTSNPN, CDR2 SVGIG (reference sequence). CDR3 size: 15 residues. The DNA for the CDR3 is TGTGCCTGGAGTGTACTCAGGGCTTGGAGCACTGAAGCTTTCTTT. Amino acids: CAWSVLRAWSTEAFF. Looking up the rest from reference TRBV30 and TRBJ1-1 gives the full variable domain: SQTIHQWPATLVQPVGSPLSLECTVEGTSNPNLYWYRQAAGRGLQLLFYSVGIGQISSEVPQNLSASRPQDRQFILSSKKLLLSDSGFYLCAWSVLRAWSTEAFFGQGTRLTVV.

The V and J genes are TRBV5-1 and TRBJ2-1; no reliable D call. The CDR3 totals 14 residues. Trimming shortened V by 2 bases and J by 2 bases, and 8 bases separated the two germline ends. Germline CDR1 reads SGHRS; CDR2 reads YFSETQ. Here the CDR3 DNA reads TGCGCCAGCAGCTTTGTCTTCCCCTACAATGAGCAGTTCTTC. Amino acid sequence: CASSFVFPYNEQFF.

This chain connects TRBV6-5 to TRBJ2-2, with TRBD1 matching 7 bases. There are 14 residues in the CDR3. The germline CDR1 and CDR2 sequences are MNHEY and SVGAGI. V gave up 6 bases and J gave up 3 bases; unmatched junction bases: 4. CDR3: CASSLQGDTGELFF. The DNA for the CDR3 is TGTGCCAGCAGCCTCCAGGGGGACACCGGGGAGCTGTTTTTT.

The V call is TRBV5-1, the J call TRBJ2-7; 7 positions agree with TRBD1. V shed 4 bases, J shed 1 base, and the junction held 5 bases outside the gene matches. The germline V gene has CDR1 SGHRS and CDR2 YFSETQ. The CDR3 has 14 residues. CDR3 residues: CASSRGTESYEQYF. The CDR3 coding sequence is TGCGCCAGCAGCCGTGGGACAGAGTCCTACGAGCAGTACTTC.